This passage covers 28 T cell receptor beta chains from one sample sequenced in a study of T cell responses to AZD1222 COVID-19 vaccine. Clones were sequenced by immunoSEQ multiplex PCR, and TCRdb holds only the in-frame ones, with some missing. The sample has about 110,000 clones; under 95% are singletons. The sequenced sample was peripheral blood, obtained on day 0 of AZD1222 vaccination. Every receptor here comes from an adult in good health.

The chain carries TRBV18 and TRBJ1-1; no firm D call. The germline V gene has CDR1 KGHSH and CDR2 LQKENI. The CDR3 loop spans 13 amino acids. The V and J ends lost 3 bases and 1 base respectively, with 6 bases between them. The CDR3 region is CASSPEGNTEAFF. The CDR3 DNA sequence: TGTGCCAGCTCACCGGAAGGGAACACTGAAGCTTTCTTT.

The chain couples TRBV7-8 to TRBJ2-6; no firm D call. The CDR3 consists of 15 residues. V was pared by 8 bases and J by 0 bases, with 11 bases between. Looked up from germline, CDR1 is SGHVS and CDR2 is FQNEAQ. This CDR3 reads CASGSDISGANVLTF. DNA for the CDR3: TGTGCCAGCGGTTCTGATATCTCTGGGGCCAACGTCCTGACTTTC. Filled out from reference TRBV7-8 and TRBJ2-6, the complete variable domain reads GAGVSQSPRYKVAKRGQDVALRCDPISGHVSLFWYQQALGQGPEFLTYFQNEAQLDKSGLPSDRFFAERPEGSVSTLKIQRTQQEDSAVYLCASGSDISGANVLTFGAGSRLTVL.

J is TRBJ1-5 and V is TRBV6-4, with D possibly being TRBD1 (5 bases). Germline CDR1 and CDR2: MRHNA and SNTAGT. Trimming left V 10 bases short and J 3 bases short, with 13 bases between. The length of the CDR3 is 13 residues. This chain's CDR3 is CATGDGFNQPQHF. CDR3 DNA sequence: TGTGCCACGGGGGACGGATTCAATCAGCCCCAGCATTTT.

V usage is TRBV7-2 and J usage is TRBJ1-4; D call uncertain. CDR1 and CDR2 (germline): SGHTA, FQGNSA. Trimming took 4 bases from V and 6 from J, leaving 9 bases between them. This CDR3 region has 13 residues. The CDR3 DNA follows: TGTGCCAGCAGCTCGCAGGTTGATGAAAAACTGTTTTTT. Its protein product is CASSSQVDEKLFF.

The chain carries TRBV27 and TRBJ1-3; a weak D match, TRBD1 (5 bases). Germline CDR1 is MNHEY and CDR2 is SMNVEV (reference sequence). V shed 6 bases and J shed 2 bases, with 17 bases lying between them. The CDR3 sequence is 16 residues long. The CDR3 DNA is TGTGCCAGCAGAGCCGGGACTTCTTCTGCTGGAAACACCATATATTTT. It yields the protein CASRAGTSSAGNTIYF.

This clone was seen a single time. The chain links TRBV28 to TRBJ1-5; D not resolved. The germline gives CDR1 MDHEN, CDR2 SYDVKM. The CDR3 covers 12 residues. V lost 7 bases and J lost 6, with 10 bases in between. CDR3 in DNA: TGTGCCAGCACCGAGAAAGGTCAGCCCCAGCATTTT. As protein: CASTEKGQPQHF. Full variable domain (missing parts from reference TRBV28 and TRBJ1-5): DVKVTQSSRYLVKRTGEKVFLECVQDMDHENMFWYRQDPGLGLRLIYFSYDVKMKEKGDIPEGYSVSREKKERFSLILESASTNQTSMYLCASTEKGQPQHFGDGTRLSIL.

The chain combines TRBV19 with TRBJ1-6, with unresolved D. Per the germline V gene, CDR1 is LNHDA and CDR2 is SQIVND (reference sequence). This CDR3 is built from 15 residues. V was pared by 6 bases and J by 0 bases, with 9 bases between. The CDR3 protein is CASRLGSSYNSPLHF. In DNA, the CDR3 is TGTGCCAGTAGGCTTGGGAGCTCCTATAATTCACCCCTCCACTTT. Filled out from reference TRBV19 and TRBJ1-6, the complete variable domain reads DGGITQSPKYLFRKEGQNVTLSCEQNLNHDAMYWYRQDPGQGLRLIYYSQIVNDFQKGDIAEGYSVSREKKESFPLTVTSAQKNPTAFYLCASRLGSSYNSPLHFGNGTRLTVT.

The chain couples TRBV18 to TRBJ1-3; tentative D call: TRBD1 (5 bases). Germline loops: CDR1 KGHSH, CDR2 LQKENI. V lost 6 bases, J lost 2 bases, and 17 bases lay in between. The CDR3 consists of 16 residues. The chain's CDR3 is CASSPAGGRAGNTIYF. In nucleotides, the CDR3 is TGTGCCAGCTCCCCCGCGGGGGGACGGGCTGGAAACACCATATATTTT. Combining the CDR3 with reference TRBV18 and TRBJ1-3 gives the whole variable domain NAGVMQNPRHLVRRRGQEARLRCSPMKGHSHVYWYRQLPEEGLKFMVYLQKENIIDESGMPKERFSAEFPKEGPSILRIQQVVRGDSAAYFCASSPAGGRAGNTIYFGEGSWLTVV.

V and J are TRBV5-5 and TRBJ1-5; D unresolved. The CDR3 runs to 13 residues. Per germline, CDR1 SGHKS and CDR2 YYEKEE (reference sequence). V was clipped by 4 bases and J by 4 bases, with 9 bases between them. The CDR3 loop is CASSTDWNQPQHF. The CDR3 DNA follows: TGTGCCAGCAGCACCGACTGGAATCAGCCCCAGCATTTT.

This chain links TRBV4-2 with TRBJ2-4; D is unclear. The CDR3 consists of 11 residues. V lost 3 bases to trimming and J lost 13 bases, with 10 bases between them. Germline CDR1 and CDR2: LGHNA and YNFKEQ. The CDR3 region is CASSHGLHQYF. DNA of the CDR3: TGTGCCAGCAGCCACGGGCTCCACCAGTACTTC.

This rearrangement joins TRBV7-2 to TRBJ1-1, with no clear D. The CDR3 is made up of 14 amino acids. Per the germline V gene, CDR1 is SGHTA and CDR2 is FQGNSA. The V gene lost 2 bases and the J gene lost 0 bases, with 7 bases spanning the gap. CDR3 amino acids: CASSLTSLNTEAFF. The DNA of the CDR3 is TGTGCCAGCAGCTTAACCAGCCTGAACACTGAAGCTTTCTTT.

The rearrangement links TRBV11-2 to TRBJ1-1, with D possibly matching TRBD1 (5 bases). Germline values: CDR1 SGHAT, CDR2 FQNNGV. The V end was cut by 0 bases, the J end by 5 bases, with 13 bases between. The length of the CDR3 is 15 residues. The CDR3 DNA reads TGTGCCAGCAGCTTAGAGGGCAGGGTAAAAACTGAAGCTTTCTTT. This sequence encodes CASSLEGRVKTEAFF.

This chain links TRBV19 with TRBJ2-2, with 9 bases aligning to TRBD1. The CDR3 runs to 12 residues. The V segment lost 7 bases and the J segment 9 bases; nucleotides outside the gene matches: 3. Germline lookup yields CDR1 LNHDA and CDR2 SQIVND (reference sequence). This CDR3 is CASKQGARELFF. In DNA form, the CDR3 reads TGTGCCAGTAAACAGGGGGCGCGGGAGCTGTTTTTT.

V gene TRBV19 combines with J gene TRBJ2-5; TRBD1 or TRBD2 may be the D gene (6 bases each). V shed 1 base and J shed 2 bases, with 8 bases lying between them. This CDR3 has 14 residues. Looked up from germline, CDR1 is LNHDA and CDR2 is SQIVND (reference sequence). CDR3 DNA: TGTGCCAGTAGTATAGGGGGGGCGCAAGAGACCCAGTACTTC. It translates to CASSIGGAQETQYF.

This chain connects TRBV9 to TRBJ2-3; D perhaps matches TRBD2 (5 bases). Germline lookup yields CDR1 SGDLS and CDR2 YYNGEE. This CDR3 region has 13 residues. Trimming pared 4 bases from V and 3 bases from J, leaving 9 bases between. The DNA of the CDR3 is TGTGCCAGCAGCCCGACGGGGACAGATACGCAGTATTTT. This gives the protein CASSPTGTDTQYF.

The chain combines TRBV7-6 with TRBJ2-1; no clear D gene. Germline CDR1 and CDR2: SGHVS and FNYEAQ. V gave up 0 bases and J gave up 7 bases, with 4 bases separating them. The CDR3 has 12 residues. The CDR3 sequence is CASSLALNEQFF. DNA of the CDR3: TGTGCCAGCAGCTTAGCCTTAAATGAGCAGTTCTTC.

J is TRBJ2-2 and V is TRBV10-3; 12 bases fit TRBD2. The length of the CDR3 is 17 residues. The junction had 10 bases not matched to a gene; V was cut back by 6 bases and J by 5 bases. Germline CDR1 and CDR2: ENHRY and SYGVKD. The CDR3 loop is CAISAPILAGGTGELFF. The CDR3 nucleotides read TGTGCCATCAGCGCCCCAATACTAGCGGGAGGAACCGGGGAGCTGTTTTTT.

The J gene is TRBJ2-7, the V gene TRBV6-5; 8 bases line up with TRBD1. Germline CDR1 is MNHEY and CDR2 is SVGAGI. Trimming at V came to 4 bases and at J to 5 bases, leaving 4 bases not matched to a gene. The CDR3 has 13 residues. As DNA, the CDR3 is TGTGCCAGCAGTTCCCGGACAGGGAACGAGCAGTACTTC. Its translation is CASSSRTGNEQYF.

This chain links TRBV24-1 with TRBJ1-5, with TRBD1 identical over 8 bases. From germline, CDR1 is KGHDR and CDR2 SFDVKD. Trimming removed 9 bases from V and 8 bases from J; junction bases left unmatched: 8. The CDR3 is 13 amino acids. The DNA of the CDR3 is TGTGCCACCCGGGACAGGTGGAGGGAGCCCCAGCATTTT. Encoded protein: CATRDRWREPQHF.

The rearrangement links TRBV6-2 or TRBV6-3 to TRBJ2-1, with TRBD1 as a possible D gene (5 bases). CDR3 length: 15 amino acids. Germline CDR1 MNHEY, CDR2 SVGEGT. Trimming cost V 1 base and J 8 bases, with 15 bases left between them. The CDR3 DNA reads as TGTGCCAGCAGTTACTTCGGACAAAGTGGCGATGAGCAGTTCTTC. Translated: CASSYFGQSGDEQFF.

V usage is TRBV6-5 and J usage is TRBJ1-2; D is possibly TRBD1 (6 bases). V shed 6 bases and J shed 5 bases, with 16 bases lying between them. CDR3 length equals 14 residues. Germline V gene lookup returns CDR1 MNHEY and CDR2 SVGAGI. The chain's CDR3 is CASRIQGEGYGYTF. The CDR3 bases are TGTGCCAGCAGAATACAGGGCGAGGGGTATGGCTACACCTTC.

The V and J genes are TRBV4-3 and TRBJ2-4; D unresolved. The CDR3 has 15 amino acids. Germline V lookup: CDR1 LGHNA, CDR2 YSLEER. V was shortened by 0 bases and J by 6 bases, with 12 bases between the two germline ends. The CDR3 nucleotides read TGCGCCAGCAGCCAAGAATACGTAGCCCTAAACATTCAGTACTTC. Amino acids: CASSQEYVALNIQYF.

The V call is TRBV23-1, the J call TRBJ2-7, with 11 bases aligning to TRBD2. TRBV23-1 is known as an ORF, though its function is uncertain. There are 16 residues in the CDR3. Germline trimming cut 4 bases from V and 2 bases from J; bases unmatched to any gene: 7. The CDR3, as DNA: TGCGCCAGCAGTCGAACGGGACTAGCGGTAACCTACGAGCAGTACTTC. Amino acids: CASSRTGLAVTYEQYF.

This chain uses TRBV3-1 (or the pseudogene TRBV3-2) with TRBJ2-6; TRBD1 might be the D (5 bases). Trimming left V 8 bases short and J 2 bases short, with 7 bases between. Germline V gene data show CDR1 as LGHDT and CDR2 as YNNKEL (reference sequence). The CDR3 has 13 amino acids. CDR3 DNA: TGTGCCAGCGCGGACACTGGGGCCAACGTCCTGACTTTC. Translation: CASADTGANVLTF.

V is TRBV6-5 and J is TRBJ2-4; no firm D call. This CDR3 contains 13 residues. V dropped 5 bases and J dropped 0 bases, with 5 bases sitting between them. Germline CDR1 reads MNHEY; CDR2 reads SVGAGI. CDR3 loop: CASSRVAKNIQYF. DNA of the CDR3: TGTGCCAGCAGTCGGGTAGCCAAAAACATTCAGTACTTC.

The rearrangement uses TRBV15 and TRBJ2-5, with a weak D call TRBD1 (6 bases). Trimming pared 7 bases from V and 9 bases from J, leaving 15 bases between. This CDR3 contains 12 residues. Germline CDR1 and CDR2: LNHNV and YYDKDF (reference sequence). Here the CDR3 DNA reads TGTGCCACCACATCAGGGACACGGGCCCAGTACTTC. It specifies CATTSGTRAQYF.

V is TRBV5-4 and J is TRBJ1-6; D perhaps matches TRBD1 (5 bases). Germline loops: CDR1 SGHNT, CDR2 YYREEE (reference sequence). Trimming removed 0 bases from V and 7 bases from J, with 5 bases in between. The CDR3 totals 13 residues. The CDR3, as DNA: TGTGCCAGCAGCTTGGACAGGAATTCACCCCTCCACTTT. Protein product: CASSLDRNSPLHF.

This clone was found once. The genes are TRBV29-1 and TRBJ2-7, with a weak D call TRBD1 (6 bases). Germline V CDR1 and CDR2: SQVTM, ANQGSEA. With 1 base removed from V and 1 base from J, the gap between germline ends came to 14 bases. This CDR3 is built from 15 residues. The CDR3 region is CSVEGDTRGSYEQYF. DNA of the CDR3: TGCAGCGTTGAAGGGGACACCCGAGGGTCCTACGAGCAGTACTTC.